This T cell receptor (beta chain) was profiled in a study of shared clonotypes between healthy human individuals (dated by TCRdb to 2020 to 2022). At the level of the whole study: The cohort comprised a couple of women and a few men aged 18 to 49 years. To estimate repertoire size and how much clonotype sharing occurs between individuals, the study deeply sequenced the blood TCR repertoires of five healthy adults. Libraries were prepared and TCR repertoires were sequenced by different laboratories using diverse techniques, in order to increase sequencing depth and limit assay-specific biases. Per donor, leukapheresis produced somewhere between about 0.9 and 9.5 billion PBMCs. What the research found in general, with its limitations: The genetic and exposure-history diversity represented was limited by the small number of donors. Sampling was restricted to blood, and TCR repertoires in tissues likely differ from the TCR repertoires found in blood. Based on pairwise subsampling, the degree of clonotype sharing among donors was expected to be affected by sequencing depth.

A remark on this clone: There is no known antigen for this receptor. No much larger clonotype is one base removed from it; base qualities were not supplied.

TCR CDR3 regions were amplified from genomic DNA by multiplex PCR using the deep immunoSEQ assay. Extracted genomic DNA from each cell subset was spread evenly across all wells of several immunoSEQ 96-well plates, with each plate serving as a replicate. For unsorted PBMC, each replicate PCR was loaded with approximately 320 ng genomic DNA, equivalent to tens of thousands of T cell genomes. Ten immunoSEQ deep assay plates were used to sequence the unsorted PBMC genomic DNA. Purified libraries were measured with a Qubit 3.0 fluorometer, size-checked on a Bioanalyzer 2100, and measured again with the KAPA Library Quantification kit. Every immunoSEQ 96-well plate was sequenced on a dedicated single-read 150-cycle Illumina NextSeq 550 flow cell. For the original study's pipeline: The immunoSEQ output contained only junctional sequences without quality scores, so filtering could not match that applied to full-length reads. To assign V/J genes and CDR3, sequences were annotated using PyIR, a Python wrapper for IgBLAST v1.9, with IMGT germline references. Reads with weak V/J assignments (E-value above 1e-6), missing CDR3, stop codons, out-of-frame junctions, or ambiguous translated residues were removed. V3J clonotypes were defined by identical inferred V gene, J gene, and CDR3 amino acid sequence. The percentage overlap between two repertoires was calculated by dividing the number of shared unique clonotypes by the size of the smaller repertoire. Repertoire richness was assessed with RTK rarefaction, the Chao1 estimator, and Recon v2.1 estimates of unobserved clonotypes. This immuneACCESS table, as held by TCRdb, lists in-frame sequences with V and J called but not all clones. Of the missing ones, under half trace to an unresolved V gene in checked studies; the others have no known cause. V, J and clone size are those of that table, while D and trimming were read from the DNA. This sample lists 400,000 to 500,000 clones; about 82% were detected once. The top ten constitute 10% to 15% of the sample.

The germline V gene yields MDHEN for CDR1 and SYDVKM for CDR2. Inclusive of the bounding cysteine and phenylalanine, the CDR3 is 14 residues long. Left in the record is the CDR3 DNA by itself, 42 bases read in frame from the first base. Relative to germline, V is 8 bases shorter and J is 4 bases shorter, with 17 bases between their ends. Donors were healthy HIV-negative adults with no recently reported acute infections or vaccinations. All donors were Caucasian adults living in Nashville, Tennessee, USA. For unsorted samples, tens of millions of PBMCs were counted, and genomic DNA was extracted using the QIAamp DNA Blood Mini kit. Blood was collected by leukapheresis, and PBMCs were isolated by Ficoll-Histopaque density gradient centrifugation and then cryopreserved in liquid nitrogen vapor phase.

The chain is encoded by TRBV28 joined to TRBJ1-1; the D gene cannot be resolved reliably. This TCR derives from a woman aged 40 to 55 in good health. Some clones in this sample may be carry-over from other donors' samples. The sample was PBMCs. The CDR3 protein is CASRKREASTEAFF. The sequenced DNA is TGTGCCAGCCGTAAAAGGGAAGCAAGCACTGAAGCTTTCTTT.